Listed below are T cell receptor beta chains from one sample, sequenced in a study of read filtering for tumor transcriptome and immune sequencing. TCRdb re-analysed the reads in MiXCR, keeping a single row per CDR3 protein. The sample contains 40,000 to 55,000 distinct CDR3 sequences, approximately 18% of which appear only once. Specimen: a population of CD138-negative cells sorted from bone marrow. The source is a donor aged 40 or over with multiple myeloma. Each CDR3 is given with its conserved first and last residue. D genes are given only for firm matches. Some rows mark clone size as missing; the rest say once, few, many or name a class of expanded clone.

TGTGCCAGCTTCCCAGGGGGCCACGGGGAGCTGTTTTTT,CASFPGGHGELFF,TRBD1,many,TRBJ2-2,TRBV12-3/TRBV12-4
TGCAGTGCTAGTTATAGGGAGACCCAGTACTTC,CSASYRETQYF,.,many,TRBJ2-5,TRBV20-1
TGTTCCAGCAGCCAAGACCCCGGGGTCCTCACAGATACGCAGTATTTT,CSSSQDPGVLTDTQYF,.,many,TRBJ2-3,TRBV4-2
TGTGCCAGCAGTTACTCGCGGGGGGGAGGCACTGAAGCTTTCTTT,CASSYSRGGGTEAFF,.,medium-sized,TRBJ1-1,TRBV6-5
TGCAGTGCTAGAGATCGGGACAGGGGGCGGGATTCACCCCTCCACTTT,CSARDRDRGRDSPLHF,TRBD1,many,TRBJ1-6,TRBV20-1
TGCGCCAGCAGCCAGGACGTCCATGCGGAGCAGTACTTC,CASSQDVHAEQYF,.,many,TRBJ2-7,TRBV5-1
TGCAGTGCTTTGCTCGGGAGGTCGGCAGAGACCCAGTACTTC,CSALLGRSAETQYF,TRBD2,.,TRBJ2-5,TRBV20-1
TGTGCCAGTAGTACCAAACTAGCGGGAGAGCAGTTCTTC,CASSTKLAGEQFF,TRBD2,many,TRBJ2-1,TRBV19
TGTGCCAGCAGTTTAGGGCAGGGCCTTAATGAAAAACTGTTTTTT,CASSLGQGLNEKLFF,.,many,TRBJ1-4,TRBV12-3/TRBV12-4
TGTGCCAGCAGTTACTGGGGTAACGGGGAGCTGTTTTTT,CASSYWGNGELFF,.,many,TRBJ2-2,TRBV6-5
TGTGCCAGCAGCAGGAAGGGCTCCCTCACTGAAGCTTTCTTT,CASSRKGSLTEAFF,.,.,TRBJ1-1,TRBV21-1
TGCGCCAGCAGCCAAGCAGACGGGAACACTGAAGCTTTCTTT,CASSQADGNTEAFF,.,many,TRBJ1-1,TRBV4-1
TGTGCCAGCAAACCCCCTTCGCGGGATGACAATGAGCAGTTCTTC,CASKPPSRDDNEQFF,.,many,TRBJ2-1,TRBV12-3/TRBV12-4
TGTGCCAGCAGCCGAGCGCAGGGTGTTACCACTGAAGCTTTCTTT,CASSRAQGVTTEAFF,.,many,TRBJ1-1,TRBV4-2
TGCGCCAGCAGTCAATCTCGACAGGCCCCTCACACCGGGGAGCTGTTTTTT,CASSQSRQAPHTGELFF,.,few,TRBJ2-2,TRBV23-1
TGTGCCAGCACATTGGCAGGGAACTCCTACAATGAGCAGTTCTTC,CASTLAGNSYNEQFF,.,many,TRBJ2-1,TRBV9
TGTGCCAGCAGCATTCTAGGGGCCGGCCGGGAGACCCAGTACTTC,CASSILGAGRETQYF,.,many,TRBJ2-5,TRBV7-2
TGTGCCAGCAGTGAAGCCAACTCTGGGGCCAACGTCCTGACTTTC,CASSEANSGANVLTF,.,many,TRBJ2-6,TRBV2
TGTGCCAGCAGCTTAAGGACAGGGGGCGCGGCAGATACGCAGTATTTT,CASSLRTGGAADTQYF,TRBD1,.,TRBJ2-3,TRBV11-2
TGTGCCAGCAGCTTAGTTGGCGGGAGGGCAGATACGCAGTATTTT,CASSLVGGRADTQYF,TRBD2,medium-sized,TRBJ2-3,TRBV7-2
TGTGCCAGCAGCCAGGGACTACCGGCGGGAGAAGGTACGCAGTATTTT,CASSQGLPAGEGTQYF,TRBD2,many,TRBJ2-3,TRBV3-1
TGTGCCAGTACCACAACAGGGGGGGGCACTGAAGCTTTCTTT,CASTTTGGGTEAFF,TRBD1,.,TRBJ1-1,TRBV19
TGCAGCGTTCGGTGGAAGAACACTGAAGCTTTCTTT,CSVRWKNTEAFF,.,many,TRBJ1-1,TRBV29-1
TGTGCCAGCAGCTTAGAGGGTCGATCCACTGAAGCTTTCTTT,CASSLEGRSTEAFF,.,many,TRBJ1-1,TRBV7-3
TGTGCCAGTAGCGGACTAGCGGCTGGAGGAGAGACCCAGTACTTC,CASSGLAAGGETQYF,TRBD2,many,TRBJ2-5,TRBV19
TGTGCCAGCAGCCCGAGGACAGGGGGAGGGACAGATACGCAGTATTTT,CASSPRTGGGTDTQYF,TRBD1,many,TRBJ2-3,TRBV3-1
TGTGCCAGCAGCGTCCAAACAGGCCAGCAAGAGACCCAGTACTTC,CASSVQTGQQETQYF,.,many,TRBJ2-5,TRBV7-2
TGTGCCAGCAGTGAGGTCGGGCCCTCTGGTCACGAGCAGTACTTC,CASSEVGPSGHEQYF,.,many,TRBJ2-7,TRBV2
TGCAGCGCCTGGCTGAATCTAGCGGGAGTACCCAATGAGCAGTTCTTC,CSAWLNLAGVPNEQFF,TRBD2,medium-sized,TRBJ2-1,TRBV29-1
TGTGCCAGCAGCCAACTCAACGGGGCAGGCCAGACCGGGGAGCTGTTTTTT,CASSQLNGAGQTGELFF,.,many,TRBJ2-2,TRBV3-1
TGTGCCAGCAGTTACGGTCGGGCAGGTCCAGGTGAAAAACTGTTTTTT,CASSYGRAGPGEKLFF,.,.,TRBJ1-4,TRBV6-6
TGTGCCAGCAGCTTAGGACAGGGGACACACGCAGATACGCAGTATTTT,CASSLGQGTHADTQYF,TRBD1,few,TRBJ2-3,TRBV7-9
TGCAGTGCGGGACAGCCCAATCAGCCCCAGCATTTT,CSAGQPNQPQHF,TRBD1,many,TRBJ1-5,TRBV20-1
TGTGCCAGCAGCCCCACGATGGGTTTCGGTACGCAGTTCTTC,CASSPTMGFGTQFF,.,.,TRBJ2-1,TRBV3-1
TGCCCCAGCAGCTTGGGACTAGTTGCAACTAATGAAAAACTGTTTTTT,CPSSLGLVATNEKLFF,.,.,TRBJ1-4,TRBV5-1
TGTGCCAGCAGCTTAGGGGGGGAAGACACTGAAGCTTTCTTT,CASSLGGEDTEAFF,.,large,TRBJ1-1,TRBV7-7
TGTGCCGTCGGGCTATCTGGGGCCAACGTCCTGACTTTC,CAVGLSGANVLTF,.,many,TRBJ2-6,TRBV10-3
TGTGCCAGCAGCTTGGCGTATGGACAGGGAATAAACTATGGCTACACCTTC,CASSLAYGQGINYGYTF,TRBD1,many,TRBJ1-2,TRBV5-5
TGTGCCAGCAGTGACGCGGGGGTTTCATCCGAGCAGTACTTC,CASSDAGVSSEQYF,TRBD2,many,TRBJ2-7,TRBV2
TGTGCCAGCAGCTTAATATCCTCTAATGAAAAACTGTTTTTT,CASSLISSNEKLFF,.,many,TRBJ1-4,TRBV11-2
TGTGCCAGCAGTGCCACAGGGGGCTGGACTGAAGCTTTCTTT,CASSATGGWTEAFF,TRBD1,many,TRBJ1-1,TRBV27
TGTGCCAGCAGCTTAGCGACGTCAGGGAGCGTCCACGAGCAGTACTTC,CASSLATSGSVHEQYF,.,many,TRBJ2-7,TRBV7-9
TGTGCCAGCAGCTTAAGGGTCACCGGGGAGCTGCTCTTT,CASSLRVTGELLF,.,once,TRBJ2-2,TRBV11-2
TGTGCCAGCAGCAATAGACTAGCGCCAAGCACAGATACGCAGTATTTT,CASSNRLAPSTDTQYF,TRBD2,many,TRBJ2-3,TRBV7-2
TGCAGTGCTATAGCGGGAGGTACAGATACGCAGTATTTT,CSAIAGGTDTQYF,TRBD2,many,TRBJ2-3,TRBV20-1
TGTGCCAGCAGCTCTAACAGGGGAACCGGGGAGCTGTTTTTT,CASSSNRGTGELFF,TRBD1,many,TRBJ2-2,TRBV7-3
TGCGCCAGCAGCTTAACGGTCGGGACTCTTAGGAATGAGCAGTTCTTC,CASSLTVGTLRNEQFF,.,many,TRBJ2-1,TRBV5-1
TGTGCCAGCAGCCCTAGGTGGGCGGGAGCCCTCTACGAGCAGTACTTC,CASSPRWAGALYEQYF,TRBD2,.,TRBJ2-7,TRBV7-2
TGCGCCAGCAGCCGGACTAGCGGGAGGGTCGATGAGCAGTTCTTC,CASSRTSGRVDEQFF,TRBD2,many,TRBJ2-1,TRBV4-3
TGTGCCAGCAGCCAAAGAAGCGGGAGGGTCTTAGAGGATGAGCAGTTCTTC,CASSQRSGRVLEDEQFF,TRBD2,many,TRBJ2-1,TRBV3-1
TGTGCCAGTATTAAGACGGGGAAGGGGAGCACAGATACGCAGTATTTT,CASIKTGKGSTDTQYF,.,.,TRBJ2-3,TRBV19
TGTGCCAGCAGTAGGCCTTACGAGCAGTACTTC,CASSRPYEQYF,.,many,TRBJ2-7,TRBV28
TGCAGTGCTTTGCGCGGGAGGGCGGCAGAGACCCAGTACTTC,CSALRGRAAETQYF,TRBD2,many,TRBJ2-5,TRBV20-1